Shown below are 3 T cell receptor beta chains from a single sample sequenced in a study of T cells after somatic rescue of genetic block. Using immunoSEQ multiplex PCR, the repertoire was profiled, and TCRdb retains in-frame clones only, with some absent. Here the sample spans some 68,000 clones, roughly 90% being singletons. The sequenced sample was peripheral blood mononuclear cells (PBMCs). The receptors stem from a man younger than 45.

In the case of this clone: Its ends do not fully match the called genes, so a read error is possible. The CDR3 loop is CASTSNRGYSEQFF. The CDR3 DNA is TGCGCCAGCACCTCTAACAGGGGGTACAGTGAGCAGTTCTTC. The chain has TRBV5-1 and TRBJ2-1, with TRBD1 identical over 8 bases. The germline CDR1 and CDR2 sequences are SGHRS and YFSETQ. CDR3 length: 14 residues.

The chain has TRBV7-9 and TRBJ1-2, with D possibly TRBD1 on 5 matching bases. This CDR3 comprises 15 residues. Germline V CDR1 and CDR2: SEHNR, FQNEAQ (reference sequence). V shed 1 base and J shed 0 bases, with 9 bases lying between them. CDR3 bases: TGTGCCAGCAGCTTAGACAGGCTCTCTAACTATGGCTACACCTTC. Translated: CASSLDRLSNYGYTF.

This rearrangement joins TRBV2 to TRBJ2-2, with D possibly being TRBD2 (5 bases). CDR3 length equals 13 residues. Germline CDR1 reads SNHLY; CDR2 reads FYNNEI. V lost 10 bases, J lost 2 bases, and 11 bases lay in between. The CDR3 coding sequence is TGTGCCACAGTCGGAGGAAACACCGGGGAGCTGTTTTTT. Amino acid sequence: CATVGGNTGELFF.